This entry describes one T cell receptor beta chain. As yet, its antigen is unknown. This sample is part of a study of blood T cells in healthy people across ages. Overall study: With template switching, about one barcoded beta molecule was captured per two T cells. Study-wide results and limits: From one million sequenced T cells, diversity estimates were lower bounds.

This CDR3 is built from 11 residues. CDR1 and CDR2 from the germline V gene are SGHRS and YFSETQ. V was clipped by 8 bases and J by 10 bases; unmatched bases: 4. Every participating donor contributed 8.5 to 10 milliliters of peripheral blood through a draw. Samples had at least 6.5 million PBMCs isolated from them. A sample-barcoded 5' primer and a J-beta primer mix were used in a second PCR of roughly 6 to 11 cycles. TCRdb ran MiXCR on the 5' RACE reads and lists one entry per CDR3 protein. The table has fewer than 1.5 million distinct CDR3 sequences, 40% to 50% seen once. The specimen sequenced was blood. The sequence came from a woman between 18 and 29 years old in good health. This chain links TRBV5-1 with TRBJ2-1; 9 bases fit TRBD1. CDR3 in DNA: TGCGCCAGACAGGGGGCGGACGAGCAGTTCTTC. The encoded protein is CARQGADEQFF.